One sample yielded the 32 T cell receptor beta chains listed below, sequenced in a study of regulatory T cells in long-lasting Graves disease (dated by TCRdb to about 2021). Library generation was performed with multiplex PCR. Instrument used: Illumina HiSeq 4000. CDR3 regions were amplified by Arm-PCR with iRepertoire HTBI primers to construct TCR beta libraries. The public sequencing data were trimmed at Q25 with fastp and processed into clonotypes with MiXCR by TCRdb, which kept only in-frame beta chains. Each record represents a unique CDR3 protein, reported with the most common genes and DNA among its rows. The sample profile shows roughly 420,000 distinct CDR3 sequences; around 15% of them were found once. The top ten hold 22% of the sample. This specimen's time point label, per the study, means: newly diagnosed GD, antithyroid drugs for less than 3 months. For both TCR sequencing and RNA sequencing, RNA was extracted from PBMCs using TRIzol.

Sequenced here: peripheral blood mononuclear cells (PBMCs), sampled at new diagnosis, from a patient treated with antithyroid drugs. The receptors come from a female donor with Graves disease.

This clonotype showed up many times. This chain joins TRBV20-1 and TRBJ2-1; TRBD2 aligns across 9 bases. The CDR3 contains 14 residues. The germline V gene has CDR1 DFQATT and CDR2 SNEGSKA (reference sequence). V lost 7 bases and J lost 3; bases outside the gene matches: 7. The CDR3, as DNA: TGCAGTGGGATAGGACTAGCGAACTACAATGAGCAGTTCTTC. Its protein product is CSGIGLANYNEQFF.

At least ten counts were recorded for this clonotype. This sequence joins TRBV6-2 or TRBV6-3 and TRBJ1-5; 9 nucleotides match TRBD1. The J segment lost 5 bases and the V segment lost 6 bases, leaving 8 bases of the junction unmatched. Germline loops: CDR1 MNHEY, CDR2 SVGEGT. The CDR3 covers 15 residues. The chain's CDR3 is CASSNRDREYQPQHF. The CDR3 DNA follows: TGTGCCAGCAGCAACCGGGACAGGGAATATCAGCCCCAGCATTTT.

The chain employs TRBV18 and TRBJ2-6, with D uncertain. The CDR3 has 15 amino acids. Trimming took 0 bases from V and 4 from J, leaving 7 bases between them. Looked up from germline, CDR1 is KGHSH and CDR2 is LQKENI. CDR3 sequence (DNA): TGTGCCAGCTCACCACCAACCTCCGGGGCCAACGTCCTGACTTTC. Amino acids: CASSPPTSGANVLTF.

In its sample, this clonotype was seen many times. This chain links TRBV11-2 with TRBJ2-3, with D possibly matching TRBD2 (6 bases). Germline CDR1 reads SGHAT; CDR2 reads FQNNGV. The V end lost 1 base, the J end lost 2 bases, and 16 bases lay between the germline ends. This CDR3 spans 17 amino acids. CDR3 region: CASSLVAATSYTDTQYF. The CDR3 region has the DNA TGTGCCAGCAGCTTAGTAGCGGCCACCTCATACACAGATACGCAGTATTTT.

At least ten counts were recorded for this clonotype. J is TRBJ1-5 and V is TRBV7-2, with D possibly matching TRBD1 (6 bases). The CDR3 spans 13 residues. Germline V gene lookup returns CDR1 SGHTA and CDR2 FQGNSA. V dropped 4 bases and J dropped 6 bases, with 10 bases sitting between them. Here the CDR3 DNA reads TGTGCCAGCAGCTCAACAGGGCCTCAGCCCCAGCATTTT. It encodes CASSSTGPQPQHF.

This clonotype has only a few counts. This sequence joins TRBV27 and TRBJ2-5; D might be TRBD1 (6 bases). Germline V CDR1 and CDR2: MNHEY, SMNVEV (reference sequence). Trimming left V 4 bases short and J 6 bases short, with 15 bases between. The CDR3 totals 14 residues. CDR3 nucleotides: TGTGCCAGCAGTTCAGGGGCAGGGATGAAGACCCAGTACTTC. Translated, it gives CASSSGAGMKTQYF.

Here the CDR3 reads CASTSGAANTEAFF. The DNA of the CDR3 is TGCGCCAGCACCTCCGGGGCTGCGAACACTGAAGCTTTCTTT. This rearrangement joins TRBV5-1 to TRBJ1-1; D is possibly TRBD1 (5 bases). Germline CDR1 is SGHRS and CDR2 is YFSETQ. The CDR3 totals 14 residues. V lost 6 bases to trimming and J lost 1 base, with 13 bases between them.

This clonotype occurred many times. This chain uses TRBV10-3 with TRBJ1-1, with 9 bases fitting TRBD1. The trim removed 6 bases at V and 0 bases at J, leaving 8 bases unmatched. The germline V gene encodes CDR1 ENHRY and CDR2 SYGVKD. This CDR3 is built from 16 residues. The CDR3 sequence is CAIRDRGESLNTEAFF. CDR3 bases: TGTGCCATCAGAGACAGGGGGGAGTCTCTGAACACTGAAGCTTTCTTT.

This clonotype was counted between two and nine times. The CDR3 nucleotides are TGTGCCACAACCTTTAGCGGGAGCTCCTACAATGAGCAGTTCTTC. It specifies CATTFSGSSYNEQFF. The genes are TRBV19 and TRBJ2-1, with 9 bases identical to TRBD2. This CDR3 comprises 15 residues. V trimming: 10 bases; J trimming: 0 bases; junction bases outside the gene matches: 7. Per the germline V gene, CDR1 is LNHDA and CDR2 is SQIVND (reference sequence).

Many counts were recorded for this clonotype. J is TRBJ1-2 and V is TRBV7-9; maybe TRBD1 (6 bases). In germline, CDR1 is SEHNR, CDR2 FQNEAQ (reference sequence). The CDR3 runs to 12 residues. V was clipped by 5 bases and J by 3 bases, with 7 bases between them. The CDR3 spells CASSRQDYGYTF. CDR3 nucleotide sequence: TGTGCCAGCAGCCGACAGGACTATGGCTACACCTTC.

This chain uses TRBV19 with TRBJ1-1, with D hard to call. Per the germline V gene, CDR1 is LNHDA and CDR2 is SQIVND (reference sequence). This CDR3 is built from 16 residues. V lost 7 bases, J lost 0 bases, and 18 bases lay in between. CDR3 protein: CASNSPAPLLNTEAFF. CDR3 DNA sequence: TGTGCCAGTAATTCACCCGCGCCGCTCCTGAACACTGAAGCTTTCTTT.

The chain joins TRBV13 to TRBJ1-3; 10 bases are a match to TRBD1. The germline V gene encodes CDR1 PRHDT and CDR2 FYEKMQ (reference sequence). Trimming at V came to 6 bases and at J to 0 bases, leaving 2 bases not matched to a gene. This CDR3 contains 15 residues. CDR3 sequence reads: CASRRQGASGNTIYF. DNA of the CDR3: TGTGCCAGCAGAAGACAGGGGGCCTCTGGAAACACCATATATTTT.

This clonotype was recorded at least ten times. V gene TRBV7-9 combines with J gene TRBJ2-5; 9 nucleotides agree with TRBD1. Germline CDR1 is SEHNR and CDR2 is FQNEAQ (reference sequence). This CDR3 comprises 11 residues. Here the CDR3 reads CASDRGETQYF. The CDR3 nucleotides read TGTGCTTCGGACAGGGGAGAGACCCAGTACTTC.

The rearrangement uses TRBV6-5 and TRBJ2-2, with D tentatively TRBD1 (6 bases). Germline assignment: CDR1 MNHEY and CDR2 SVGAGI. V dropped 2 bases and J dropped 2 bases, with 9 bases sitting between them. This CDR3 is built from 15 residues. CDR3 nucleotide sequence: TGTGCCAGCAGTTACGCCAGGGGTAACACCGGGGAGCTGTTTTTT. Encoded protein: CASSYARGNTGELFF.

V and J are TRBV20-1 and TRBJ2-5; either TRBD1 or TRBD2 may supply D (5 bases each). Trimming removed 3 bases from V and 0 bases from J, with 11 bases in between. CDR3 length equals 14 residues. CDR1 DFQATT and CDR2 SNEGSKA come from the germline V gene (reference sequence). Written as DNA, the CDR3 is TGCAGTGCTAGGGGACCCCAGTACCAAGAGACCCAGTACTTC. Its translation is CSARGPQYQETQYF.

This clonotype was detected only once. This may come from a read error, since a much larger clone is one base off. The rearrangement links TRBV29-1 to TRBJ2-5; 13 positions match TRBD2. The CDR3 consists of 14 residues. Trimming at V came to 6 bases and at J to 11 bases, leaving 12 bases not matched to a gene. CDR1 and CDR2 (germline): SQVTM, ANQGSEA. CDR3 nucleotides: TGCAGCGTAAAACTAGCGGGAGGGGGAAATGAGCAGTACTTC. Translating it yields CSVKLAGGGNEQYF.

This clonotype was observed at least ten times. This sequence joins TRBV12-3 or TRBV12-4 and TRBJ2-7; D ambiguous. This CDR3 comprises 14 residues. V dropped 7 bases and J dropped 5 bases, with 18 bases sitting between them. The CDR3 loop is CASTMWAGENEQYF. The CDR3 nucleotides read TGTGCCAGCACCATGTGGGCAGGTGAGAACGAGCAGTACTTC.

This clonotype was seen many times. The chain links TRBV11-2 to TRBJ2-7; D is undetermined. Germline V gene sequence: CDR1 SGHAT, CDR2 FQNNGV. The CDR3 is 14 residues long. Trimming cost V 1 base and J 3 bases, with 10 bases left between them. DNA of the CDR3: TGTGCCAGCAGCTTAGGGCAGTATTACTACGAGCAGTACTTC. Amino acid sequence: CASSLGQYYYEQYF.

This clonotype was recorded many times. CDR3 DNA: TGTGCTAGTGGCTCCGAAACCCGGCAGCCCCAGCATTTT. Translation: CASGSETRQPQHF. This chain links TRBV12-5 with TRBJ1-5; D call uncertain. CDR3 length: 13 residues. Trimming removed 6 bases at V and 7 bases at J, with 13 bases between. CDR1 is LGHNT and CDR2 is FRNRAP in the germline V gene.

Only a few counts were recorded for this clonotype. The rearrangement joins TRBV6-5 to TRBJ2-2; weak D call: TRBD1 (5 bases). Germline V gene lookup returns CDR1 MNHEY and CDR2 SVGAGI. V was clipped by 0 bases and J by 5 bases, with 10 bases between them. There are 15 residues in the CDR3. The CDR3 DNA is TGTGCCAGCAGTTACTCGAGTCAGGGTACCGGGGAGCTGTTTTTT. This translates into CASSYSSQGTGELFF.

This clonotype was detected many times. The rearrangement links TRBV27 to TRBJ1-5; no reliable D call. The V end was cut by 7 bases, the J end by 5 bases, with 27 bases between. The CDR3 loop spans 18 amino acids. CDR1 and CDR2 (germline): MNHEY, SMNVEV (reference sequence). CDR3 coding DNA: TGTGCCAGCATGTCCACTCCCTCGTTCGGACGACTGCATCAGCCCCAGCATTTT. Translation: CASMSTPSFGRLHQPQHF.

This clonotype has ten or more counts. The rearrangement links TRBV6-1 to TRBJ1-2; TRBD1 agrees at 8 bases. The ends lost 6 bases at V and 8 bases at J; junction bases unmatched: 11. The CDR3 spans 14 residues. The germline CDR1 and CDR2 sequences are MNHNS and SASEGT. CDR3 sequence: CASRGSGGRGGYTF. The CDR3, as DNA: TGTGCCAGCAGAGGCTCAGGGGGCCGGGGCGGCTACACCTTC.

There are many counts of this clonotype. The chain employs TRBV28 and TRBJ1-1; D gene unclear. CDR1 MDHEN and CDR2 SYDVKM come from the germline V gene. V lost 8 bases, J lost 4 bases, and 17 bases lay in between. The CDR3 is made up of 14 amino acids. The CDR3 nucleotides are TGTGCCAGCCGGTCCCCCGGGAGTGGCACTGAAGCTTTCTTT. Protein sequence: CASRSPGSGTEAFF.

The chain joins TRBV7-2 to TRBJ2-3; D remains ambiguous. V was cut by 5 bases and J by 3 bases, with 9 bases left in between. There are 13 residues in the CDR3. Germline CDR1 is SGHTA and CDR2 is FQGNSA. CDR3 nucleotides: TGTGCCAGCAGCGTGGGCCAGACAGATACGCAGTATTTT. It encodes CASSVGQTDTQYF.

This clonotype was recorded at least ten times. The rearrangement joins TRBV5-5 to TRBJ1-1; D perhaps matches TRBD1 (6 bases). Germline V gene data show CDR1 as SGHKS and CDR2 as YYEKEE (reference sequence). The V and J ends lost 0 bases and 1 base respectively, with 13 bases between them. This CDR3 spans 16 amino acids. CDR3: CASSLGFDRRNTEAFF. Written as DNA, the CDR3 is TGTGCCAGCAGCTTGGGATTTGACAGGAGGAACACTGAAGCTTTCTTT.

The sample holds many counts of this clonotype. The chain uses TRBV6-1 and TRBJ2-3, with D perhaps TRBD1 or TRBD2 (5 bases each). CDR1 is MNHNS, CDR2 SASEGT, per germline. This CDR3 contains 15 residues. V lost 6 bases, J lost 2 bases, and 15 bases lay in between. CDR3 residues: CASSPTGTYTDTQYF. The CDR3 bases are TGTGCCAGCAGCCCGACCGGGACCTACACAGATACGCAGTATTTT.

In its sample, this clonotype was seen many times. The CDR3 ends on some other residue instead of the conserved phenylalanine or tryptophan, so this is likely a read error. The rearrangement joins TRBV12-3 or TRBV12-4 to TRBJ1-4, with 10 bases that match TRBD1. The CDR3 has 15 amino acids. The J segment lost 8 bases and the V segment lost 6 bases, leaving 9 bases of the junction unmatched. CDR3 bases: TGTGCCAGCAGCCGATCTGGGACAGGGGTCGAAAAACTGTTTCTT. Residues: CASSRSGTGVEKLFL.

This clonotype was observed a handful of times. This chain joins TRBV12-3 or TRBV12-4 and TRBJ2-7, with D maybe TRBD2 (5 bases). CDR3 length: 13 amino acids. Trimming cost V 7 bases and J 3 bases, with 13 bases left between them. The CDR3 spells CASKEDGNYEQYF. Written as DNA, the CDR3 is TGTGCCAGCAAGGAAGACGGGAACTACGAGCAGTACTTC.

On this clonotype: The conserved phenylalanine or tryptophan normally closing the CDR3 is absent here, so this likely arose from a read error. This sequence joins TRBV4-3 and TRBJ1-5, with 9 bases aligning to TRBD1. The CDR3 runs 16 residues. Germline V gene data show CDR1 as LGHNA and CDR2 as YSLEER. Unmatched junction bases numbered 3, after V lost 1 base and J lost 2 bases. The CDR3 is CASSQVRDRGNQPQHL. CDR3 nucleotide sequence: TGCGCCAGCAGCCAAGTCCGGGACAGGGGCAATCAGCCCCAGCATCTT.

This clonotype was counted a few times. The gene calls are TRBV13 and TRBJ1-2; 7 bases line up with TRBD1. The germline gives CDR1 PRHDT, CDR2 FYEKMQ (reference sequence). CDR3 length: 13 residues. V lost 7 bases to trimming and J lost 6 bases; unmatched junction nucleotides: 8. CDR3 coding DNA: TGTGCCAGCAACATTTACAGGGGAAATGGCTACACCTTC. Residues: CASNIYRGNGYTF.

There are a few counts of this clonotype. The chain is built from TRBV19 and TRBJ1-3; no reliable D call. The V gene lost 7 bases and the J gene lost 0 bases, with 13 bases spanning the gap. This CDR3 has 15 residues. The germline V gene encodes CDR1 LNHDA and CDR2 SQIVND (reference sequence). For the CDR3, the DNA is TGTGCCAGTACCCCGGTCGTGTTCTCTGGAAACACCATATATTTT. Amino acid sequence: CASTPVVFSGNTIYF.

This clonotype was recorded many times. The chain links TRBV30 to TRBJ2-7; D not resolved. V was clipped by 1 base and J by 6 bases, with 7 bases between them. This CDR3 is 11 amino acids long. Germline lookup yields CDR1 GTSNPN and CDR2 SVGIG (reference sequence). CDR3 nucleotides: TGTGCCTGGAGTGGGGGTGCCGAGCAGTACTTC. This encodes CAWSGGAEQYF.